The 2 T cell receptor beta chains given below trace back to one sample, sequenced in a study of cytomegalovirus exposure and HLA in healthy donors. The primer mix had 60 Vbeta and 13 Jbeta primers. Some clones are missing from TCRdb's copy, which holds only in-frame ones; the method was immunoSEQ multiplex PCR. The data contain more than 150,000 clones, roughly 82% of them singletons. The sequenced sample consisted of PBMCs. These receptors were obtained from a girl under 10 years old in good health and CMV-seropositive.

The genes are TRBV7-6 and TRBJ1-2; 8 nucleotides align to TRBD1. V shed 1 base and J 4 bases; nucleotides not matched to a gene: 2. CDR3 length equals 14 residues. The germline gives CDR1 SGHVS, CDR2 FNYEAQ. The CDR3 spells CASSLGGTGYGYTF. The DNA of the CDR3 is TGTGCCAGCAGCTTAGGCGGGACAGGCTATGGCTACACCTTC.

This rearrangement joins TRBV19 to TRBJ1-4; the D is unclear. V was clipped by 6 bases and J by 0 bases, with 11 bases between them. Germline-derived CDR1 and CDR2 are LNHDA and SQIVND (reference sequence). CDR3 size: 15 residues. The CDR3, as DNA: TGTGCCAGTAGGGGATCCGGGGCAACTAATGAAAAACTGTTTTTT. It codes for CASRGSGATNEKLFF.